Listed here are 15 T cell receptor beta chains from one sample, sequenced in a study of cytomegalovirus exposure and HLA in healthy donors. Both 60 Vbeta primers and 13 Jbeta primers went into the PCR. Repertoires were generated with immunoSEQ multiplex PCR, while TCRdb's copy carries only in-frame clones and drops some. Among approximately 150,000 clones listed, 70% to 90% were seen once. Specimen: PBMCs. These receptors were collected from a man younger than 45 in good health and CMV-seropositive.

This clone has more than one count but fewer than ten. The rearrangement links TRBV6-6 to TRBJ1-2; D gene ambiguous. CDR3 length: 12 residues. Germline loops: CDR1 MNHNY, CDR2 SVGAGI (reference sequence). V was trimmed by 7 bases and J by 8 bases, leaving 14 bases between them. CDR3 nucleotide sequence: TGTGCCAGCACCATCCACGGGGAAGGCTACACCTTC. Its translation: CASTIHGEGYTF.

Comment on this clone: An end of the junction differs from the germline gene, which may be a read error. The chain couples TRBV7-9 to TRBJ2-1, with TRBD1 identical over 8 bases. Looked up from germline, CDR1 is SEHNR and CDR2 is FQNEAQ (reference sequence). The CDR3 length is 13 residues. Here the CDR3 DNA reads TGTTCCAGCAGCTTAGCAGGGGGCACTGAGCAGTTCTTC. This sequence encodes CSSSLAGGTEQFF.

V and J are TRBV7-2 and TRBJ2-1; 13 bases map to TRBD2. Germline CDR1 reads SGHTA; CDR2 reads FQGNSA. After removal of 5 bases from V and 5 bases from J, the junction contained 3 bases not matched to a gene. This CDR3 has 15 amino acids. CDR3 coding DNA: TGTGCCAGCAGCCGGACTAGCGGGGGACACAATGAGCAGTTCTTC. This encodes CASSRTSGGHNEQFF. Filled out from reference TRBV7-2 and TRBJ2-1, the complete variable domain reads GAGVSQSPSNKVTEKGKDVELRCDPISGHTALYWYRQSLGQGLEFLIYFQGNSAPDKSGLPSDRFSAERTGGSVSTLTIQRTQQEDSAVYLCASSRTSGGHNEQFFGPGTRLTVL.

The rearrangement uses TRBV19 and TRBJ2-7, with TRBD1 identical over 8 bases. V gave up 6 bases and J gave up 2 bases; unmatched junction bases: 21. The CDR3 sequence is 19 residues long. Germline values: CDR1 LNHDA, CDR2 SQIVND (reference sequence). CDR3 region: CASSHLDRGPLGWPYEQYV. For the CDR3, the DNA is TGTGCCAGTAGCCACCTTGACAGGGGACCTCTTGGATGGCCCTACGAGCAGTACGTC.

In regard to this clone: Other DNA sequences of this sample code for an identical CDR3. The chain joins TRBV7-2 to TRBJ2-7, with 9 bases lining up with TRBD1. This CDR3 is built from 15 residues. The V and J ends lost 4 bases and 4 bases, in that order; junction bases with no gene match: 8. Germline V lookup: CDR1 SGHTA, CDR2 FQGNSA. For the CDR3, the DNA is TGTGCCAGCAGCTCCCCGGACAGGGGTCTGTACGAGCAGTACTTC. It codes for CASSSPDRGLYEQYF.

The V call is TRBV10-2, the J call TRBJ2-3; the match to TRBD2 covers 9 bases. With 4 bases clipped from V and 8 bases from J, the junction kept 7 bases outside the gene matches. CDR3 length: 14 residues. Germline-derived CDR1 and CDR2 are WSHSY and SAAADI. CDR3 DNA: TGCGCCAGCAGTGCTACTAGCGGGCTTAGTACGCAGTATTTT. This translates into CASSATSGLSTQYF.

The chain recombines TRBV5-8 with TRBJ1-1; D possibly corresponds to TRBD1 (5 bases). The CDR3 is 14 amino acids. Germline CDR1 and CDR2: SGHTS and YDEGEE. The V gene lost 1 base and the J gene lost 5 bases, with 12 bases spanning the gap. CDR3 amino acids: CASSLSGGGTEAFF. The CDR3 region has the DNA TGTGCCAGCAGCTTGTCGGGGGGAGGGACTGAAGCTTTCTTT.

The J gene is TRBJ2-1, the V gene TRBV29-1; 11 bases are a match to TRBD2. With V trimmed by 7 bases and J by 0 bases, 11 bases remained unmatched. This CDR3 spans 17 amino acids. Per germline, CDR1 SQVTM and CDR2 ANQGSEA. This CDR3 reads CSAATSGISGSYNEQFF. The CDR3 DNA reads TGCAGCGCCGCGACTAGCGGGATAAGTGGCTCCTACAATGAGCAGTTCTTC.

The genes are TRBV6-5 and TRBJ1-3; 8 nucleotides align to TRBD1. The CDR3 extends over 16 amino acids. V was pared by 0 bases and J by 0 bases, with 1 base of the junction left unmatched. Germline loops: CDR1 MNHEY, CDR2 SVGAGI. As DNA, the CDR3 is TGTGCCAGCAGTTACTCAGACAGGGGCTCTGGAAACACCATATATTTT. Its protein product is CASSYSDRGSGNTIYF.

V usage is TRBV5-8 and J usage is TRBJ2-5, with 8 bases aligning to TRBD1. Germline V gives CDR1 SGHTS, CDR2 YDEGEE. CDR3 length: 15 residues. V lost 4 bases and J lost 1; bases outside the gene matches: 6. The CDR3 loop is CASSRGTGAQETQYF. The CDR3, as DNA: TGTGCCAGCAGCCGCGGGACAGGAGCCCAAGAGACCCAGTACTTC.

The chain links TRBV29-1 to TRBJ1-3, with D perhaps TRBD1 (5 bases). The CDR3 is made up of 14 amino acids. The V end was cut by 4 bases, the J end by 4 bases, with 14 bases between. The germline CDR1 and CDR2 sequences are SQVTM and ANQGSEA. The CDR3 spells CSVVAGFSGNTIYF. CDR3 bases: TGCAGCGTTGTGGCAGGGTTCTCCGGAAACACCATATATTTT.

The chain couples TRBV27 to TRBJ1-2; TRBD1 matches 8 bases. This CDR3 region has 11 residues. Germline values: CDR1 MNHEY, CDR2 SMNVEV (reference sequence). V lost 8 bases, J lost 8 bases, and 4 bases stayed unmatched. CDR3 loop: CASGQGSGYTF. The CDR3 nucleotides read TGTGCCAGCGGACAGGGTTCAGGCTACACCTTC.

The chain has TRBV6-5 and TRBJ1-2; D is unclear. Trimming removed 8 bases from V and 4 bases from J, with 17 bases in between. CDR1 MNHEY and CDR2 SVGAGI come from the germline V gene. This CDR3 has 14 amino acids. The CDR3 loop is CASSPDAGGYGYTF. Here the CDR3 DNA reads TGTGCCAGCTCCCCCGACGCCGGCGGCTATGGCTACACCTTC.

This clone was detected only a few times. The gene calls are TRBV7-9 and TRBJ1-2; no clear D. V shed 8 bases and J shed 0 bases, with 10 bases lying between them. The CDR3 loop spans 13 amino acids. CDR1 and CDR2 from the germline V gene are SEHNR and FQNEAQ (reference sequence). The CDR3 region has the DNA TGTGCCAGCGGCCAAGTCCCTAACTATGGCTACACCTTC. It translates to CASGQVPNYGYTF.

The V and J genes are TRBV6-5 and TRBJ1-1; tentatively, D is TRBD1 (5 bases). Trimming cost V 0 bases and J 2 bases, with 10 bases left between them. Germline CDR1 and CDR2: MNHEY and SVGAGI. The CDR3 runs 15 residues. The CDR3 nucleotides are TGTGCCAGCAGTTACTCACAGGCTCTTAACACTGAAGCTTTCTTT. Translation gives CASSYSQALNTEAFF.